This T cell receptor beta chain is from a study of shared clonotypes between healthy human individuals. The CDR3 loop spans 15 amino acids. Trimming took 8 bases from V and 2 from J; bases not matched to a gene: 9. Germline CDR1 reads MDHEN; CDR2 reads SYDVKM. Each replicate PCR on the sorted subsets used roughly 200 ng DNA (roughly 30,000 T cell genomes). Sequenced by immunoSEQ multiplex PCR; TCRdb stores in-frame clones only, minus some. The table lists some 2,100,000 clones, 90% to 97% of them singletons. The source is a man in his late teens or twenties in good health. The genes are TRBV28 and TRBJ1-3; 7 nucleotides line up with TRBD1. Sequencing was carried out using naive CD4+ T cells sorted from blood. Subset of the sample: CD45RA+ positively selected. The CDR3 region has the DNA TGTGCCAGCCAGGGGGGGGTTAGCGCTGGAAACACCATATATTTT. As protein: CASQGGVSAGNTIYF.